Below, 29 T cell receptor beta chains from the same sample are listed, as sequenced in a study of T-cell reconstitution after alpha-beta-depleted transplantation in children. Researchers prepared the TCRbeta library using unique molecular identifiers, the study reports. One entry per CDR3 protein, called by TCRdb with MiXCR from the PCR reads. Of around 700,000 distinct CDR3 sequences in the sample, about an eighth were seen once. Source: PBMCs, taken before TCRalphabeta/CD19-depleted stem cell transplant. These receptors all stem from a girl between 2 and 10 years old with congenital amegakaryocytic thrombocytopenia, due to receive a stem cell transplant.

This chain connects TRBV15 to TRBJ2-2; D might be TRBD1 (6 bases). This CDR3 has 16 residues. CDR1 and CDR2 from the germline V gene are LNHNV and YYDKDF (reference sequence). Trimming took off 1 base at V and 2 bases at J, with 11 bases between the two ends. As DNA, the CDR3 is TGTGCCACCAGCAGAGTAGGGGGTTTAAACACCGGGGAGCTGTTTTTT. Amino acid sequence: CATSRVGGLNTGELFF.

This clonotype was counted a few times. This chain links TRBV7-9 with TRBJ2-7; D possibly corresponds to TRBD2 (6 bases). CDR1 is SEHNR, CDR2 FQNEAQ, per germline (reference sequence). This CDR3 region has 12 residues. Trimming left V 5 bases short and J 7 bases short, with 12 bases between. The CDR3 DNA reads as TGTGCCAGCAGCCCGACTAGAATGGAGCAGTACTTC. As protein: CASSPTRMEQYF.

This clonotype came up many times. The chain has TRBV5-1 and TRBJ2-3, with D possibly TRBD2 on 6 matching bases. The V gene lost 3 bases and the J gene lost 2 bases, with 16 bases spanning the gap. Germline CDR1 SGHRS, CDR2 YFSETQ. The CDR3 has 16 amino acids. The CDR3 bases are TGCGCCAGCAGCTCAGGGAGGTTCGCCAACACAGATACGCAGTATTTT. This gives the protein CASSSGRFANTDTQYF.

This clonotype was detected many times. CDR3 protein: CASSRTSGSNEQFF. For the CDR3, the DNA is TGTGCCAGCAGCCGGACTAGCGGTAGCAATGAGCAGTTCTTC. The genes are TRBV12-3 or TRBV12-4 and TRBJ2-1; 10 bases fit TRBD2. The CDR3 covers 14 residues. The V segment lost 6 bases and the J segment 6 bases; nucleotides outside the gene matches: 5.

About this clonotype itself: This may be a read error, as it is one base from a much larger clone. The chain uses TRBV12-3 or TRBV12-4 and TRBJ2-7; 14 bases match TRBD2. The CDR3 contains 17 residues. V shed 6 bases and J 2 bases; nucleotides not matched to a gene: 9. In DNA form, the CDR3 reads TGTGCCAGCAGCCGTGGACTAGCGGGAGGACAGCCCTACGAGCAGTACTTC. Amino acids: CASSRGLAGGQPYEQYF.

A few counts support this clonotype. The chain is built from TRBV10-3 and TRBJ2-7, with 8 bases matching TRBD1. The V and J ends lost 5 bases and 1 base, in that order; junction bases with no gene match: 10. Germline values: CDR1 ENHRY, CDR2 SYGVKD. The CDR3 runs to 16 residues. This CDR3 is CAISKRQGSTSYEQYF. DNA of the CDR3: TGTGCCATCAGTAAAAGACAGGGGTCAACTTCCTACGAGCAGTACTTC.

This clonotype was seen a few times. In DNA form, the CDR3 reads TGTGCCAGTAGTATTACTCCGGGAGAAGTAGGAGAGACCCAGTACTTC. It is translated as CASSITPGEVGETQYF. This chain links TRBV19 with TRBJ2-5; maybe TRBD2 (6 bases). V was shortened by 3 bases and J by 4 bases, with 18 bases between the two germline ends. Germline CDR1 and CDR2: LNHDA and SQIVND (reference sequence). The CDR3 sequence is 16 residues long.

This clonotype has just a few counts. The rearrangement uses TRBV20-1 and TRBJ2-1; D perhaps matches TRBD1 (6 bases). Trimming removed 1 base at V and 4 bases at J, with 11 bases between. This CDR3 comprises 14 residues. Germline V gene lookup returns CDR1 DFQATT and CDR2 SNEGSKA (reference sequence). The CDR3 DNA sequence: TGCAGTGCTAGAGGATTTACAGGGTACAATGAGCAGTTCTTC. Protein: CSARGFTGYNEQFF.

This clonotype has a handful of counts. The CDR3 nucleotides read TGTGCCAGCAGCTTAGTTTGGGTCCGGGAGGCAACCGGGGAGCTGTTTTTT. It specifies CASSLVWVREATGELFF. The V call is TRBV7-8, the J call TRBJ2-2, with 7 bases aligning to TRBD2. CDR1 SGHVS and CDR2 FQNEAQ come from the germline V gene. V lost 1 base to trimming and J lost 5 bases; unmatched junction nucleotides: 10. The CDR3 is made up of 17 amino acids.

The chain recombines TRBV6-1 with TRBJ1-1; TRBD1 aligns across 9 bases. Trimming cost V 5 bases and J 7 bases; bases outside gene matches: 5. Germline CDR1 MNHNS, CDR2 SASEGT. The CDR3 contains 13 residues. The CDR3 is CASSRQGEDEAFF. The CDR3 coding sequence is TGTGCCAGCAGTAGACAGGGGGAGGATGAAGCTTTCTTT.

The CDR3 reads CSANRQGYTEAFF. Written as DNA, the CDR3 is TGCAGTGCTAACCGACAGGGTTACACTGAAGCTTTCTTT. V gene TRBV20-1 combines with J gene TRBJ1-1, with 7 positions matching TRBD1. This CDR3 spans 13 amino acids. In germline, CDR1 is DFQATT, CDR2 SNEGSKA (reference sequence). V shed 4 bases, J shed 3 bases, and the junction held 5 bases outside the gene matches.

This chain's CDR3 is CASSPGILNLNNEQFF. In nucleotides, the CDR3 is TGCGCCAGCAGCCCCGGGATTCTCAACCTAAACAATGAGCAGTTCTTC. This chain uses TRBV5-1 with TRBJ2-1; D is possibly TRBD2 (5 bases). The CDR3 is made up of 16 amino acids. Germline V gene data show CDR1 as SGHRS and CDR2 as YFSETQ. Trimming removed 4 bases at V and 5 bases at J, with 19 bases between.

This clonotype has a count of ten or more. One junction end disagrees with the germline gene, perhaps due to a read error. The chain joins TRBV5-1 to TRBJ2-1, with D possibly TRBD1 on 6 matching bases. The CDR3 extends over 12 amino acids. Germline loops: CDR1 SGHRS, CDR2 YFSETQ. The CDR3 here is CASSSQGNEQFF. CDR3 coding DNA: TGTGCCAGCAGTTCACAGGGAAATGAGCAGTTCTTC.

This clonotype was counted many times. The chain joins TRBV20-1 to TRBJ2-3; D gene ambiguous. Germline values: CDR1 DFQATT, CDR2 SNEGSKA (reference sequence). Trimming pared 5 bases from V and 2 bases from J, leaving 11 bases between. The CDR3 runs to 13 residues. The CDR3: CSAYPPNTDTQYF. The CDR3 DNA reads TGCAGTGCTTACCCACCCAACACAGATACGCAGTATTTT.

This clonotype was recorded at least ten times. V usage is TRBV6-1 and J usage is TRBJ2-3; a possible D gene is TRBD1 (6 bases). With 5 bases removed from V and 1 base from J, the gap between germline ends came to 13 bases. Germline CDR1 reads MNHNS; CDR2 reads SASEGT. The CDR3 sequence is 15 residues long. As DNA, the CDR3 is TGTGCCAGCAGTCCACAGGGAACCGGCACAGATACGCAGTATTTT. Its protein is CASSPQGTGTDTQYF.

A few counts support this clonotype. The chain carries TRBV7-8 and TRBJ2-3; D call uncertain. The germline gives CDR1 SGHVS, CDR2 FQNEAQ. V dropped 5 bases and J dropped 5 bases, with 14 bases sitting between them. This CDR3 is 14 amino acids long. CDR3 DNA: TGTGCCAGCAGCAACGAAGGACGGGTAGATACGCAGTATTTT. It encodes CASSNEGRVDTQYF.

The table lists this clonotype with many counts. The genes are TRBV29-1 and TRBJ1-1, with D tentatively TRBD1 (5 bases). Trimming took off 5 bases at V and 3 bases at J, with 19 bases between the two ends. Germline V gene sequence: CDR1 SQVTM, CDR2 ANQGSEA. This CDR3 comprises 15 residues. DNA for the CDR3: TGCAGCGTTAGAGGCAGGATTTCGGGGGACACTGAAGCTTTCTTT. Encoded protein: CSVRGRISGDTEAFF.

Only a few counts were recorded for this clonotype. The V call is TRBV12-3 or TRBV12-4, the J call TRBJ2-5, with no clear D. The V and J ends lost 5 bases and 5 bases respectively, with 9 bases between them. CDR3 length: 12 amino acids. CDR3 nucleotide sequence: TGTGCCAGCAGTCCTTCGACCGAGACCCAGTACTTC. Translated: CASSPSTETQYF.

This chain connects TRBV20-1 to TRBJ2-7, with D perhaps matching TRBD2 (5 bases). V shed 0 bases and J shed 3 bases, with 12 bases lying between them. The CDR3 extends over 14 amino acids. Germline CDR1 is DFQATT and CDR2 is SNEGSKA (reference sequence). The CDR3 is CSARETGSGYEQYF. CDR3 nucleotide sequence: TGCAGTGCTAGAGAAACGGGATCGGGCTACGAGCAGTACTTC.

This clonotype has a count of ten or more. This chain joins TRBV5-1 and TRBJ2-1; D ambiguous. Trimming took off 2 bases at V and 5 bases at J, with 8 bases between the two ends. This CDR3 has 13 residues. Per germline, CDR1 SGHRS and CDR2 YFSETQ. CDR3 sequence: CASSLAVNNEQFF. The CDR3 DNA reads TGCGCCAGCAGCTTAGCAGTTAACAATGAGCAGTTCTTC.

This chain uses TRBV7-6 with TRBJ1-2; 7 nucleotides agree with TRBD1. This CDR3 comprises 20 residues. V was pared by 5 bases and J by 7 bases, with 28 bases of the junction left unmatched. Germline assignment: CDR1 SGHVS and CDR2 FNYEAQ. This chain's CDR3 is CASSPPVQAGTEKGVGGYTF. The CDR3 DNA reads as TGTGCCAGCAGCCCCCCGGTCCAAGCCGGGACAGAGAAAGGGGTCGGTGGCTACACCTTC.

The chain combines TRBV18 with TRBJ2-5, with 8 bases matching TRBD2. The CDR3 contains 15 residues. Trimming removed 6 bases from V and 4 bases from J; junction bases left unmatched: 10. CDR1 and CDR2 (germline): KGHSH, LQKENI. In DNA form, the CDR3 reads TGTGCCAGCTCTCCCGTTAGAGCGGGAGTAGAGACCCAGTACTTC. Translating gives CASSPVRAGVETQYF.

The chain joins TRBV7-9 to TRBJ1-2; a weak D match, TRBD1 (5 bases). Trimming removed 5 bases from V and 4 bases from J, with 11 bases in between. The V gene's germline CDR1 is SEHNR and CDR2 FQNEAQ (reference sequence). This CDR3 is built from 13 residues. The CDR3 loop is CASSRSGGYGYTF. In DNA form, the CDR3 reads TGTGCCAGCAGCCGGTCCGGGGGCTATGGCTACACCTTC.

The chain couples TRBV3-1 to TRBJ2-7; the match to TRBD2 covers 7 bases. V lost 2 bases to trimming and J lost 3 bases; unmatched junction nucleotides: 7. This CDR3 has 15 residues. Germline CDR1 is LGHDT and CDR2 is YNNKEL (reference sequence). CDR3 in DNA: TGTGCCAGCAGCCAAACCCGACTAGCTGTCTACGAGCAGTACTTC. This gives the protein CASSQTRLAVYEQYF.

On this clonotype: A much more abundant neighbour one base away suggests this may be a read error. The CDR3 region is CASSGDSSYEQYF. Written as DNA, the CDR3 is TGTGCCAGCAGTGGGGACAGCTCCTACGAGCAGTACTTC. The chain combines TRBV2 with TRBJ2-7; 7 nucleotides match TRBD1. The germline gives CDR1 SNHLY, CDR2 FYNNEI. CDR3 length equals 13 residues. V was pared by 4 bases and J by 0 bases, with 0 bases of the junction left unmatched. The entire variable domain, with the rest obtained from reference TRBV2 and TRBJ2-7, is as follows: EPEVTQTPSHQVTQMGQEVILRCVPISNHLYFYWYRQILGQKVEFLVSFYNNEISEKSEIFDDQFSVERPDGSNFTLKIRSTKLEDSAMYFCASSGDSSYEQYFGPGTRLTVT.

This clonotype came up a few times. The rearrangement uses TRBV5-1 and TRBJ1-1; no reliable D call. This CDR3 contains 15 residues. Germline CDR1 SGHRS, CDR2 YFSETQ. Trimming stripped 0 bases from V and 0 bases from J, with 9 bases between. In nucleotides, the CDR3 is TGCGCCAGCAGCTTGGAACCAGACATGAACACTGAAGCTTTCTTT. This translates into CASSLEPDMNTEAFF.

This clonotype was counted at least ten times. The rearrangement joins TRBV5-1 to TRBJ1-1, with no clear D. This CDR3 has 12 residues. Germline assignment: CDR1 SGHRS and CDR2 YFSETQ. V lost 1 base, J lost 5 bases, and 6 bases lay in between. CDR3 sequence reads: CASSLSETEAFF. As DNA, the CDR3 is TGCGCCAGCAGCTTGTCGGAAACTGAAGCTTTCTTT.

This clonotype was seen more than once but under ten times. DNA for the CDR3: TGCGCCAGCAGCTTGATTCCGGGCCATGAAAGCGATACGCAGTATTTT. It translates to CASSLIPGHESDTQYF. This chain connects TRBV5-1 to TRBJ2-3; D not certain. The CDR3 extends over 16 amino acids. Germline assignment: CDR1 SGHRS and CDR2 YFSETQ. V dropped 1 base and J dropped 6 bases, with 18 bases sitting between them.

This clonotype was seen repeatedly, ten times or more. This chain uses TRBV12-3 or TRBV12-4 with TRBJ2-3, with D tentatively TRBD2 (6 bases). Trimming pared 6 bases from V and 2 bases from J, leaving 15 bases between. The CDR3 covers 15 residues. The CDR3: CASRQIAEDTDTQYF. The DNA for the CDR3 is TGTGCCAGCAGGCAGATAGCGGAAGACACAGATACGCAGTATTTT.